This entry lists 18 T cell receptor beta chains sequenced from one sample in a study of T cell changes during pregnancy in multiple sclerosis. Some clones are missing from TCRdb's copy, which holds only in-frame ones; the method was immunoSEQ multiplex PCR. The sample holds 70,000 to 90,000 clones, 90% to 95% seen once. The specimen was PBMCs, collected in the first trimester of pregnancy. Every receptor here comes from a female donor in good health, serving as a control in a pregnancy study. Some clones in this sample may be carry-over from other donors' samples.

J is TRBJ2-3 and V is TRBV6-1; 9 bases agree with TRBD2. Germline V gene data show CDR1 as MNHNS and CDR2 as SASEGT. This CDR3 is built from 13 residues. J gave up 6 bases and V 4 bases, and 2 bases lay outside the gene matches. The CDR3 bases are TGTGCCAGCAGTGGGGCGGGAGGGGATACGCAGTATTTT. Translating gives CASSGAGGDTQYF.

This rearrangement joins TRBV7-8 to TRBJ1-6, with 11 bases identical to TRBD1. In germline, CDR1 is SGHVS, CDR2 FQNEAQ. This CDR3 contains 16 residues. With V trimmed by 10 bases and J by 4 bases, 9 bases remained unmatched. The CDR3 coding sequence is TGTGCCACCCTTACCGGGACAGGGGGTTATAATTCACCCCTCCACTTT. This encodes CATLTGTGGYNSPLHF.

This chain uses TRBV2 with TRBJ2-2; 9 positions agree with TRBD1. The length of the CDR3 is 14 residues. The germline CDR1 and CDR2 sequences are SNHLY and FYNNEI. Germline trimming cut 6 bases from V and 7 bases from J; bases unmatched to any gene: 6. This CDR3 reads CASRVQGAGGELFF. CDR3 nucleotides: TGTGCCAGCAGGGTACAGGGGGCCGGCGGGGAGCTGTTTTTT.

The chain links TRBV5-1 to TRBJ1-1; no clear D gene. The germline gives CDR1 SGHRS, CDR2 YFSETQ. Trimming cost V 4 bases and J 0 bases, with 13 bases left between them. There are 15 residues in the CDR3. The CDR3 region is CASSITGSLNTEAFF. CDR3 nucleotides: TGCGCCAGCAGCATAACCGGGAGTTTGAACACTGAAGCTTTCTTT. Full variable domain (rest looked up from reference TRBV5-1 and TRBJ1-1): KAGVTQTPRYLIKTRGQQVTLSCSPISGHRSVSWYQQTPGQGLQFLFEYFSETQRNKGNFPGRFSGRQFSNSRSEMNVSTLELGDSALYLCASSITGSLNTEAFFGQGTRLTVV.

The J gene is TRBJ2-7, the V gene TRBV29-1, with 7 positions matching TRBD1. The ends lost 4 bases at V and 4 bases at J; junction bases unmatched: 7. The CDR3 spans 13 residues. The V gene's germline CDR1 is SQVTM and CDR2 ANQGSEA. CDR3 sequence reads: CSVAGGRSYEQYF. The CDR3 DNA follows: TGCAGCGTTGCAGGGGGAAGAAGTTACGAGCAGTACTTC.

This chain joins TRBV6-4 and TRBJ2-1; 10 nucleotides agree with TRBD2. The CDR3 is 15 amino acids. Germline CDR1 reads MRHNA; CDR2 reads SNTAGT. Unmatched junction bases numbered 5, after V lost 2 bases and J lost 7 bases. CDR3 DNA: TGTGCCAGCAGTGACAGTATTAGCGGGGGGAATGAGCAGTTCTTC. Translation gives CASSDSISGGNEQFF.

This chain links TRBV7-2 with TRBJ2-7; 9 bases are shared with TRBD1. There are 15 residues in the CDR3. V lost 4 bases, J lost 3 bases, and 7 bases stayed unmatched. CDR1 SGHTA and CDR2 FQGNSA come from the germline V gene. DNA for the CDR3: TGTGCCAGCAGCTCCGGGACAGGGTATTACTACGAGCAGTACTTC. Its protein is CASSSGTGYYYEQYF.

This clone was observed once. The rearrangement joins TRBV4-1 to TRBJ2-1; 9 bases match TRBD2. The CDR3 is made up of 18 amino acids. Germline V CDR1 and CDR2: MGHRA, YSYEKL. Unmatched junction bases numbered 10, after V lost 0 bases and J lost 4 bases. CDR3 loop: CASSQDLVAGAQYNEQFF. CDR3 nucleotides: TGCGCCAGCAGCCAAGATTTAGTAGCGGGAGCGCAATACAATGAGCAGTTCTTC.

This clone was observed a single time. V usage is TRBV27 and J usage is TRBJ1-1; 12 nucleotides align to TRBD1. Trimming took 1 base from V and 8 from J; bases not matched to a gene: 2. This CDR3 contains 14 residues. Germline V gene data show CDR1 as MNHEY and CDR2 as SMNVEV (reference sequence). CDR3 bases: TGTGCCAGCAGTTTATGGGACAGGGGGCCGGAAGCTTTCTTT. As protein: CASSLWDRGPEAFF.

This clone was picked up one time. The CDR3 sequence is CASGQGEQYF. The CDR3 DNA sequence: TGTGCCAGCGGCCAGGGCGAGCAGTACTTC. This rearrangement joins TRBV6-6 to TRBJ2-7; possible D gene TRBD1, 5 bases. Germline values: CDR1 MNHNY, CDR2 SVGAGI (reference sequence). Between the trimmed V and J ends, which lost 8 bases and 6 bases, there was a span of 8 bases. This CDR3 is built from 10 residues.

V is TRBV5-5 and J is TRBJ2-1; 13 positions match TRBD2. Germline CDR1 is SGHKS and CDR2 is YYEKEE (reference sequence). The CDR3 contains 17 residues. V lost 4 bases to trimming and J lost 8 bases; unmatched junction nucleotides: 12. In DNA form, the CDR3 reads TGTGCCAGCAGCGACTCAGAACTAGCGGGGGGGCCCCATGAGCAGTTCTTC. It codes for CASSDSELAGGPHEQFF.

The CDR3 DNA follows: TGCGCCAGCAGCTTGGCACAAAGGAGCACCCAGTACTTC. It codes for CASSLAQRSTQYF. The chain combines TRBV5-1 with TRBJ2-5; the D is unclear. Germline assignment: CDR1 SGHRS and CDR2 YFSETQ. V was clipped by 0 bases and J by 8 bases, with 11 bases between them. The CDR3 covers 13 residues.

CDR3 sequence: CASSVGGVAGAAETQYF. DNA of the CDR3: TGTGCCAGCAGCGTAGGGGGGGTAGCGGGAGCAGCAGAGACCCAGTACTTC. This chain links TRBV9 with TRBJ2-5; 9 positions match TRBD2. The CDR3 has 17 amino acids. The V gene end was trimmed by 0 bases and the J gene end by 4 bases; junction bases not matched to a gene: 10. From germline, CDR1 is SGDLS and CDR2 YYNGEE.

The rearrangement links TRBV30 to TRBJ2-3; weak D call: TRBD2 (5 bases). The germline gives CDR1 GTSNPN, CDR2 SVGIG (reference sequence). V was shortened by 3 bases and J by 3 bases, with 16 bases between the two germline ends. CDR3 length: 15 residues. The CDR3 nucleotides read TGTGCCTGGAGCCTGGACGTTCGGGGAACAGATACGCAGTATTTT. Amino acids: CAWSLDVRGTDTQYF.

J is TRBJ2-2 and V is TRBV5-6, with 8 bases matching TRBD2. This CDR3 is 15 amino acids long. V shed 0 bases and J 4 bases; nucleotides not matched to a gene: 2. Per the germline V gene, CDR1 is SGHDT and CDR2 is YYEEEE. The CDR3 is CASSLGLATTGELFF. The CDR3, as DNA: TGTGCCAGCAGCTTGGGACTAGCGACCACCGGGGAGCTGTTTTTT. The full variable domain, its missing parts supplied by reference TRBV5-6 and TRBJ2-2, is DAGVTQSPTHLIKTRGQQVTLRCSPKSGHDTVSWYQQALGQGPQFIFQYYEEEERQRGNFPDRFSGHQFPNYSSELNVNALLLGDSALYLCASSLGLATTGELFFGEGSRLTVL.

CDR3 amino acids: CASSLPPGQPMNTEAFF. The CDR3 bases are TGTGCCAGCAGTTTACCCCCGGGACAGCCAATGAACACTGAAGCTTTCTTT. This chain joins TRBV28 and TRBJ1-1, with TRBD1 matching 7 bases. The length of the CDR3 is 17 residues. The germline V gene has CDR1 MDHEN and CDR2 SYDVKM. The V gene end was trimmed by 2 bases and the J gene end by 0 bases; junction bases not matched to a gene: 9.

This chain joins TRBV7-6 and TRBJ2-2; D is possibly TRBD1 (6 bases). The CDR3 covers 15 residues. CDR1 is SGHVS, CDR2 FNYEAQ, per germline. Trimming cost V 1 base and J 6 bases, with 12 bases left between them. Here the CDR3 DNA reads TGTGCCAGCAGCTTAGGAGGGGGTAGCGCCGGGGAGCTGTTTTTT. Encoded protein: CASSLGGGSAGELFF.

Regarding this clone: At one end the junction does not follow the germline gene, possibly because of a read error. The J gene is TRBJ2-1, the V gene TRBV7-7; TRBD1 is a possible D gene (6 bases). Germline CDR1 and CDR2: SSHAT and FNYEAQ (reference sequence). The CDR3 totals 14 residues. This chain's CDR3 is CASSASEGGNEQFF. The CDR3, as DNA: TGTGCTAGCAGCGCAAGTGAAGGGGGAAATGAGCAGTTCTTC.